Listed here are 20 T cell receptor beta chains from one sample, sequenced in a study of cytomegalovirus exposure and HLA in healthy donors. Use of 60 Vbeta and 13 Jbeta primers characterized the PCR. Method: immunoSEQ multiplex PCR; TCRdb's copy keeps in-frame clones and lacks some. The table includes 85,000 to 130,000 clones, around 85% detected once. Sample: PBMCs. These TCRs come from a man aged 55 to 70 in good health and CMV-seronegative.

V and J are TRBV2 and TRBJ2-3, with 13 bases identical to TRBD2. Germline V gene data show CDR1 as SNHLY and CDR2 as FYNNEI. The CDR3 contains 15 residues. The trim removed 7 bases at V and 4 bases at J, leaving 5 bases unmatched. The CDR3 loop is CASTGTSGVADTQYF. The CDR3 DNA reads as TGTGCCAGCACTGGGACTAGCGGGGTCGCAGATACGCAGTATTTT.

This clone was counted ten times or more. The V gene is TRBV10-3, the J gene TRBJ2-2; 10 bases match TRBD1. This CDR3 spans 16 amino acids. Germline CDR1 is ENHRY and CDR2 is SYGVKD. The junction had 5 bases not matched to a gene; V was cut back by 2 bases and J by 5 bases. CDR3 sequence reads: CAISEPGTGVTGELFF. DNA of the CDR3: TGTGCCATCAGTGAGCCCGGGACAGGGGTTACCGGGGAGCTGTTTTTT.

The J gene is TRBJ2-2, the V gene TRBV5-4, with 7 bases identical to TRBD1. From germline, CDR1 is SGHNT and CDR2 YYREEE (reference sequence). V lost 0 bases to trimming and J lost 7 bases; unmatched junction nucleotides: 6. This CDR3 comprises 15 residues. The CDR3 nucleotides read TGTGCCAGCAGCTTGGGACAGGGAAAGGTCGGGGAGCTGTTTTTT. Its translation: CASSLGQGKVGELFF.

This clone showed up just once. The chain has TRBV5-1 and TRBJ2-5, with D perhaps matching TRBD1 (6 bases). Trimming left V 1 base short and J 5 bases short, with 15 bases between. The germline V gene encodes CDR1 SGHRS and CDR2 YFSETQ. This CDR3 is built from 15 residues. This CDR3 is CASSLTGTLGETQYF. The CDR3 DNA reads as TGCGCCAGCAGCTTGACAGGGACCCTTGGGGAGACCCAGTACTTC.

The gene calls are TRBV5-6 and TRBJ2-5; 8 bases are a match to TRBD2. V shed 3 bases and J 4 bases; nucleotides not matched to a gene: 11. The CDR3 length is 16 residues. Looked up from germline, CDR1 is SGHDT and CDR2 is YYEEEE. CDR3 bases: TGTGCCAGCAGCTCCTATACGGGGGGGCTGATAGAGACCCAGTACTTC. Translating it yields CASSSYTGGLIETQYF.

This sequence joins TRBV4-3 and TRBJ2-3, with 10 bases matching TRBD1. Germline V gene data show CDR1 as LGHNA and CDR2 as YSLEER. V lost 1 base, J lost 5 bases, and 9 bases stayed unmatched. The CDR3 covers 17 residues. CDR3: CASSQVPGQGIGDTQYF. In DNA form, the CDR3 reads TGCGCCAGCAGCCAAGTTCCGGGACAGGGGATTGGAGATACGCAGTATTTT.

There are a few counts of this clone. V is TRBV5-1 and J is TRBJ1-6, with TRBD1 identical over 7 bases. Trimming removed 4 bases from V and 8 bases from J; junction bases left unmatched: 9. The CDR3 has 15 residues. CDR1 and CDR2 from the germline V gene are SGHRS and YFSETQ. CDR3 residues: CASSPRQGSDSPLHF. CDR3 DNA: TGCGCCAGCAGCCCCCGACAGGGTTCTGATTCACCCCTCCACTTT.

The V and J genes are TRBV6-6 and TRBJ1-1; unclear D gene. The length of the CDR3 is 13 residues. The V and J ends lost 4 bases and 4 bases respectively, with 10 bases between them. Per germline, CDR1 MNHNY and CDR2 SVGAGI (reference sequence). The CDR3 nucleotides are TGTGCCAGCAGTTTAGCGGGGAGCACTGAAGCTTTCTTT. Encoded protein: CASSLAGSTEAFF.

The gene calls are TRBV5-1 and TRBJ2-1; TRBD1 aligns across 8 bases. Germline values: CDR1 SGHRS, CDR2 YFSETQ. The CDR3 sequence is 14 residues long. The V and J ends lost 4 bases and 6 bases, in that order; junction bases with no gene match: 6. CDR3 region: CASSETGVSNEQFF. The CDR3 DNA follows: TGCGCCAGCAGCGAGACAGGGGTCTCCAATGAGCAGTTCTTC.

This clone has more than one count but fewer than ten. The chain couples TRBV5-4 to TRBJ1-1, with D maybe TRBD1 (5 bases). Germline CDR1 and CDR2: SGHNT and YYREEE (reference sequence). The CDR3 is 14 residues long. Trimming pared 3 bases from V and 1 base from J, leaving 10 bases between. The CDR3 bases are TGTGCCAGCAGCTCTTTCGACAGGAACACTGAAGCTTTCTTT. This encodes CASSSFDRNTEAFF.

The genes are TRBV11-2 and TRBJ2-2; TRBD2 agrees at 12 bases. CDR1 and CDR2 from the germline V gene are SGHAT and FQNNGV. V shed 4 bases and J 3 bases; nucleotides not matched to a gene: 0. This CDR3 region has 15 residues. Written as DNA, the CDR3 is TGTGCCAGCAGCTGGACTAGCGGGGACACCGGGGAGCTGTTTTTT. Its protein is CASSWTSGDTGELFF.

This chain links TRBV2 with TRBJ1-1; D gene ambiguous. Germline V gene sequence: CDR1 SNHLY, CDR2 FYNNEI. V lost 7 bases and J lost 1, with 10 bases in between. CDR3 size: 13 residues. CDR3 amino acids: CASKTEANTEAFF. CDR3 DNA sequence: TGTGCCAGCAAAACCGAGGCGAACACTGAAGCTTTCTTT.

The chain is built from TRBV11-2 and TRBJ2-6, with D tentatively TRBD1 (5 bases). CDR3 size: 17 residues. Trimming cost V 5 bases and J 0 bases, with 14 bases left between them. Germline V CDR1 and CDR2: SGHAT, FQNNGV. The CDR3 nucleotides are TGTGCCAGCAGCCCACCCAGGGTGAGCTCTGGGGCCAACGTCCTGACTTTC. Amino acids: CASSPPRVSSGANVLTF. Based on the CDR3 plus reference TRBV11-2 and TRBJ2-6, the full variable domain is EAGVAQSPRYKIIEKRQSVAFWCNPISGHATLYWYQQILGQGPKLLIQFQNNGVVDDSQLPKDRFSAERLKGVDSTLKIQPAKLEDSAVYLCASSPPRVSSGANVLTFGAGSRLTVL.

This clone has a single count. The rearrangement links TRBV12-2 to TRBJ1-1. TRBV12-2 is tagged as a pseudogene. The length of the CDR3 is 15 residues. The CDR3 is CASRLARQLNTEAFF. As DNA, the CDR3 is TGTGCAAGTCGCTTAGCGAGGCAGCTGAACACTGAAGCTTTCTTT.

V usage is TRBV10-3 and J usage is TRBJ2-3; D remains ambiguous. The CDR3 extends over 14 amino acids. The germline V gene has CDR1 ENHRY and CDR2 SYGVKD. Trimming shortened V by 3 bases and J by 1 base, and 8 bases separated the two germline ends. The CDR3 is CAISEGGGTDTQYF. The CDR3 DNA sequence: TGTGCCATCAGTGAAGGCGGCGGCACAGATACGCAGTATTTT.

This chain uses TRBV7-2 with TRBJ2-5, with 7 bases fitting TRBD1. Germline CDR1 SGHTA, CDR2 FQGNSA. The V and J ends lost 5 bases and 5 bases, in that order; junction bases with no gene match: 14. This CDR3 has 16 amino acids. The CDR3 nucleotides read TGTGCCAGCAGCAGGCAGAGACAGGGAACTGCGGAGACCCAGTACTTC. This sequence encodes CASSRQRQGTAETQYF. The entire variable domain, with the rest obtained from reference TRBV7-2 and TRBJ2-5, is as follows: GAGVSQSPSNKVTEKGKDVELRCDPISGHTALYWYRQSLGQGLEFLIYFQGNSAPDKSGLPSDRFSAERTGGSVSTLTIQRTQQEDSAVYLCASSRQRQGTAETQYFGPGTRLLVL.

J is TRBJ1-4 and V is TRBV30, with a weak D call TRBD1 (6 bases). Germline CDR1 GTSNPN, CDR2 SVGIG (reference sequence). This CDR3 spans 16 amino acids. The germline V and J ends were trimmed by 0 bases and 11 bases, with 22 bases remaining between them. The CDR3 nucleotides are TGTGCCTGGAGTGTACCCCAAGTTTTCAGGGGAGACAAACTGTTTTTT. As protein: CAWSVPQVFRGDKLFF. The variable domain in full, completed from reference TRBV30 and TRBJ1-4, reads SQTIHQWPATLVQPVGSPLSLECTVEGTSNPNLYWYRQAAGRGLQLLFYSVGIGQISSEVPQNLSASRPQDRQFILSSKKLLLSDSGFYLCAWSVPQVFRGDKLFFGSGTQLSVL.

This chain joins TRBV15 and TRBJ1-6; perhaps TRBD1 as D (5 bases). Germline V lookup: CDR1 LNHNV, CDR2 YYDKDF (reference sequence). The CDR3 consists of 14 residues. Trimming stripped 0 bases from V and 9 bases from J, with 9 bases between. The CDR3 DNA reads TGTGCCACCAGCAGAGATACCAGGGCTTCACCCCTCCACTTT. Its protein product is CATSRDTRASPLHF. The full variable domain, with the rest looked up from reference TRBV15 and TRBJ1-6, is DAMVIQNPRYQVTQFGKPVTLSCSQTLNHNVMYWYQQKSSQAPKLLFHYYDKDFNNEADTPDNFQSRRPNTSFCFLDIRSPGLGDTAMYLCATSRDTRASPLHFGNGTRLTVT.

The chain has TRBV7-9 and TRBJ2-1, with D maybe TRBD2 (7 bases). The germline gives CDR1 SEHNR, CDR2 FQNEAQ (reference sequence). The V and J ends lost 5 bases and 3 bases respectively, with 14 bases between them. The CDR3 covers 15 residues. CDR3 DNA sequence: TGTGCCAGCAGCAACCGCGGGGGCGACTACAATGAGCAGTTCTTC. Its protein is CASSNRGGDYNEQFF.

The chain combines TRBV5-1 with TRBJ2-3; weak D call: TRBD2 (6 bases). Germline CDR1 SGHRS, CDR2 YFSETQ. The CDR3 totals 16 residues. Trimming took off 0 bases at V and 3 bases at J, with 14 bases between the two ends. This CDR3 is CASSLGATSGTDTQYF. CDR3 nucleotide sequence: TGCGCCAGCAGCTTGGGTGCAACCAGCGGGACAGATACGCAGTATTTT.